This TCR beta chain was identified during a study of T cells expressing NK-cell markers (dated by TCRdb to 2019 to 2021). Background on the whole study: In sorted CD3+CD56+NKG2C+, CD3+CD56+NKG2C- and CD3+CD56-NKG2C+ T-cell subsets from several donors, TCR beta-chain repertoires were profiled. Seven of the eight sequenced donors were HCMV-seropositive and one was HCMV-seronegative. Randomly selected healthy volunteers, three men and five women, were used as the eight sequenced donors. Illumina HiSeq 2000/2500, MiSeq or NextSeq was used to sequence libraries as 2 x 150 bp reads. Overall study outcomes, separate from this receptor: Those dominant clonotypes were again the most abundant among CD3+CD56-NKG2C+ cells in a few donors, at roughly 25-60.1%. In several donors, the dominant CD3+CD56+NKG2C+ clonotypes were found to rank among the top 10 CD8+ clonotypes and to make up roughly 1.0-7.5% of CD8+ T cells. Whether the expanded NKG2C-expressing T cell clones were specific for HCMV antigens remained unclear.

TCRdb records Illumina HiSeq 2000 as the sequencer. TCR beta cDNA libraries were made by 5'RACE template switching that added a universal primer site and unique molecular identifiers. cDNA synthesis was primed from the TCR beta constant segment and was followed by two successive PCR amplification steps. As for the authors' bioinformatics: Reads were demultiplexed and grouped by UMI with MIGEC, and clonotypes were assembled and quantified with MiTCR. To exclude erroneous sequences, any TCR cDNA sequence not supported by at least two reads was discarded. The tcR package was used for downstream repertoire analysis, and clonotypes were matched between fractions using CDR3 nucleotide sequence together with V segment. VDJmatch was used to annotate antigen specificity against VDJdb, with one amino acid substitution in CDR3 permitted. After the reads were reprocessed by TCRdb, one entry was made per CDR3 protein sequence, with no DNA. TCRdb's processing, not the study's, gives the V and J calls here. This sample's table has entries for about 460,000 distinct CDR3 sequences. The ten most abundant clones make up more than 1.4% of the sample.

Remarks on this clonotype: This receptor's antigen is unknown.

The cysteine opens and the phenylalanine closes a CDR3 of 15 amino acids. No DNA is listed. CDR1 and CDR2, looked up from the germline V gene, are SGHTA and FQGNSA. To determine HCMV serostatus, a commercial ELISA kit was used to detect HCMV-specific IgG in serum. Peripheral blood mononuclear cells were isolated from blood by Ficoll density gradient centrifugation. The source of this sequence is a woman between 50 and 59 years old in good health. Donor details come from another sample of the same person, matched by shared clones. The V gene is TRBV7-2 and the J gene is TRBJ2-1; TCRdb's D call of TRBD2 is untestable without DNA. Specimen: blood T cells: a sorted CD56 or NKG2C T cell subset, CD4+ or CD8+ T cells, or bulk PBMC T cells (not recorded which). This receptor carries the CDR3 CASSPARGTQREQFF.